By share of the sample, the clone carrying this T cell receptor (beta chain) is medium-sized. No antigen is known for it. CDR3 size: 15 residues. The ends were cut back, 0 bases at V and 2 bases at J, with 10 bases in the middle. CDR1 is LGHNA and CDR2 is YSLEER in the germline V gene. The sample comes from a study of response to subunit inactivated influenza vaccine. TCRdb re-called the RT-PCR reads through MiXCR, storing one row per CDR3 protein. The sample has a few hundred thousand distinct CDR3 sequences, just over 20% seen once. Study observations and caveats: The authors proposed limited new T cell recruitment per seasonal influenza vaccination.

The sequence derives from a man between 45 and 75 years old who received an inactivated influenza vaccine. Sequences were derived from PBMCs from blood, sampled less than 22 months after vaccination. The V and J genes are TRBV4-3 and TRBJ1-2; a possible D gene is TRBD1 (5 bases). The CDR3 DNA reads TGCGCCAGCAGCCAAGATAGGAACAGGAACTATGGCTACACCTTC. Protein: CASSQDRNRNYGYTF.